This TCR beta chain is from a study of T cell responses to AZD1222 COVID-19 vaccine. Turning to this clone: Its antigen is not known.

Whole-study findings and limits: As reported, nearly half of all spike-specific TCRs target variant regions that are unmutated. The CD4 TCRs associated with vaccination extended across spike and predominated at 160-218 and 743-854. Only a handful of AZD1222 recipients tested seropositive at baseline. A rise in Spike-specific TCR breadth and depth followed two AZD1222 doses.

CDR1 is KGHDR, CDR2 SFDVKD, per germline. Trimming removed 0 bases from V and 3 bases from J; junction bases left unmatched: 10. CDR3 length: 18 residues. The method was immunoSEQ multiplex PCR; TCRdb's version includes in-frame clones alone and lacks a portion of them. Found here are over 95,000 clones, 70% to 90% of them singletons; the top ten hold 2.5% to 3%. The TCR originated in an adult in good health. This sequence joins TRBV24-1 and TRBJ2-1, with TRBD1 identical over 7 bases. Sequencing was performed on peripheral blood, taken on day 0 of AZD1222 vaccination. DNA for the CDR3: TGTGCCACCAGTGATTTGCAGACAGGGCCCGGAGGCTACAATGAGCAGTTCTTC. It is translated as CATSDLQTGPGGYNEQFF.